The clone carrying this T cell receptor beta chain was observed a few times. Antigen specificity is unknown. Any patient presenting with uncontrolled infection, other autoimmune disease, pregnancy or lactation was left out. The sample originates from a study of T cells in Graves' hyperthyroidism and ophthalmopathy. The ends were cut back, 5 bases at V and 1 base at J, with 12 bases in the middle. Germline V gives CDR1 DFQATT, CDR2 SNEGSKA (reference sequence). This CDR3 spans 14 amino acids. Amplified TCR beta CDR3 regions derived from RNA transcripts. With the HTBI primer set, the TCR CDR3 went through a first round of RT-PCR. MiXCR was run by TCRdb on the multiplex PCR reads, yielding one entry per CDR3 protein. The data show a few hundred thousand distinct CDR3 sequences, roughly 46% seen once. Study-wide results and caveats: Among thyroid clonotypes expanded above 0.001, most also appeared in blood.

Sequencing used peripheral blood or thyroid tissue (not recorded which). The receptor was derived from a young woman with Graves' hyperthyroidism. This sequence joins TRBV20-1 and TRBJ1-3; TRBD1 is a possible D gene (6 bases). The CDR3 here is CSAGTTGSGNTIYF. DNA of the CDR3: TGCAGTGCTGGAACAACAGGGTCTGGAAACACCATATATTTT.